Listed below are T cell receptor beta chains from one sample, sequenced in a study of T cells in narcolepsy. These receptors lack a known antigen. Using immunoSEQ multiplex PCR, the repertoire was profiled, and TCRdb retains in-frame clones only, with some absent. Altogether 740 or so clones are present, around 20% being singletons, with the ten largest covering around a tenth. The sample comprised cultured CD4+ T cells from cerebrospinal fluid. These receptors originate from a human donor with narcolepsy. Each CDR3 is given with its conserved first and last residue. A D gene is named only where the DNA matches it firmly. Expanded clones get a size class; other rows say once, few or many, or leave the size out.

J | D | V | size | DNA | CDR3
TRBJ1-2 | TRBD1 | TRBV14 | large | TGTGCCAGCAGCCAAGATCTCGGACAGGGGAACTATGGCTACACCTTC | CASSQDLGQGNYGYTF
TRBJ2-1 | TRBD2 | TRBV5-1 | once | TGCGCCAGCAGCTTGCGGACTAGCGGGAGCGGGGATGAGCAGTTCTTC | CASSLRTSGSGDEQFF
TRBJ1-2 | TRBD1 | TRBV2 | large | TGTGCCAGCAGTGAGGTTAAGGGACAGGGTGATGGCTACACCTTC | CASSEVKGQGDGYTF
TRBJ2-5 | TRBD2 | TRBV28 | large | TGTGCCAGCAGTTTCGCTAGCGGGACAGAGACCCAGTACTTC | CASSFASGTETQYF
TRBJ2-7 | . | TRBV7-3 | . | TGTGCCAGCAGCTTATTAGCGGCAACCTACGAGCAGTACTTC | CASSLLAATYEQYF
TRBJ2-2 | TRBD2 | TRBV4-2 | . | TGTGCCAGCAGCCGCTCGACCATAGCGGGAGTCCAGACCGGGGAGCTGTTTTTT | CASSRSTIAGVQTGELFF
TRBJ1-2 | . | TRBV28 | large | TGTGCCAGCAGAAAACCCACTTCGGCGGATTTTAACTATGGCTACACCTTC | CASRKPTSADFNYGYTF
TRBJ1-3 | . | TRBV21-1 | medium-sized | TGTGCCAGCAGCAAAGAGTCGGGGGGCGCTGGAAACACCATATATTTT | CASSKESGGAGNTIYF
TRBJ1-4 | . | TRBV6-5 | . | TGTGCCAGCAGTGACAGGATGCGGGAAAAACTGTTTTTT | CASSDRMREKLFF
TRBJ1-4 | . | TRBV2 | large | TGTGCCAGCAGTGGTCTACAGGGAGCGCCGAAAAAACTGTTTTTT | CASSGLQGAPKKLFF
TRBJ1-4 | . | TRBV7-9 | large | TGTGCCAGCGGCGGTAGTGAAAAACTGTTTTTT | CASGGSEKLFF
TRBJ1-2 | . | TRBV7-9 | medium-sized | TGTGCCAGCAGCTTAGGTCCTCAGGGCTATGGCTACACCTTC | CASSLGPQGYGYTF
TRBJ1-5 | . | TRBV5-6 | . | TGTGCCAGCAGCTTGTTTTTGCTACCCGAGGGTGGGAGCAATCAGCCCCAGCATTTT | CASSLFLLPEGGSNQPQHF
TRBJ1-1 | . | TRBV18 | medium-sized | TGTGCCAGCTCACCAAGTGGGACACCGAACACTGAAGCTTTCTTT | CASSPSGTPNTEAFF
TRBJ2-1 | TRBD2 | TRBV19 | few | TGTGCCAGTAGTATAGACGGGACTAGCAAGGTCCAGGATGAGCAGTTCTTC | CASSIDGTSKVQDEQFF
TRBJ2-7 | . | TRBV7-2 | large | TGTGCCAGCAGCCGAGAACAGGGAGCCGAGCAGTACTTC | CASSREQGAEQYF
TRBJ2-2 | . | TRBV5-1 | large | TGCGCCAGCAGCTCCGGACTCGCCCCGAACACCGGGGAGCTGTTTTTT | CASSSGLAPNTGELFF
TRBJ1-1 | . | TRBV28 | large | TGTGCCAGCAGTCCCTTCGGGGTGGGGAACACTGAAGCTTTCTTT | CASSPFGVGNTEAFF
TRBJ1-2 | . | TRBV7-2 | once | TGTGCCAGCAGCTTACCCCCGGGCTACACCTTC | CASSLPPGYTF
TRBJ1-1 | TRBD1 | TRBV6-1 | . | TGTGCCATCAGCTCAGGACAGGGGGCTTACACTGAAGCTTTCTTT | CAISSGQGAYTEAFF
TRBJ2-5 | . | TRBV5-1 | medium-sized | TGCGCCAGCAGCTCCGACCCGGGACAACCAGAGACCCAGTACTTC | CASSSDPGQPETQYF
TRBJ2-6 | TRBD1 | TRBV28 | few | TGTGCCAGCACCATTCCGGGACAGGGTCGTAACGTCCTGACTTTC | CASTIPGQGRNVLTF
TRBJ1-5 | TRBD1 | TRBV19 | large | TGTGCCAGTAGTCCTACAGGGGGCGCCGGTCAGCCCCAGCATTTT | CASSPTGGAGQPQHF
TRBJ2-7 | . | TRBV28 | large | TGTGCCAGCAGTCGGCTAGACCTTTACGAGCAGTACTTC | CASSRLDLYEQYF
TRBJ2-7 | . | TRBV6-4 | few | TGTGCCAGCAGTTCACAGGGAACCCCCGAGCAGTACTTC | CASSSQGTPEQYF
TRBJ1-1 | . | TRBV6-6 | once | TGTGCCAGCAGTTCCAGCACTGAAGCTTTCTTT | CASSSSTEAFF
TRBJ2-7 | . | TRBV6-4 | large | TGTGCCAGTAGACTAGACGAAAAGGAAGGCGAGCAGTACTTC | CASRLDEKEGEQYF
TRBJ2-5 | . | TRBV5-5 | . | TGTGCCAGCAGCCCGTCCGGACGAGGGGAGACCCAGTACTTC | CASSPSGRGETQYF
TRBJ2-2 | TRBD2 | TRBV4-2 | few | TGTGCCAGCAGCCAAGATTCGGCTAGCGGGAGCTTGAACACCGGGGAGCTGTTTTTT | CASSQDSASGSLNTGELFF
TRBJ1-4 | TRBD1 | TRBV7-8 | . | TGTGCCAGCAGCCCACGGACAGGGAGTAATGAAAAACTGTTTTTT | CASSPRTGSNEKLFF
TRBJ1-1 | . | TRBV11-3 | few | TGTGCCAGCAGGGGGGGGGAGGGGCCGAGGTGGGAAGCTTTCTTT | CASRGGEGPRWEAFF
TRBJ2-5 | TRBD2 | TRBV5-1 | medium-sized | TGCGCCAGCAGAGCTAGCGGGAGGCTCCAAGAGACCCAGTACTTC | CASRASGRLQETQYF
TRBJ2-1 | TRBD2 | TRBV10-3 | medium-sized | TGTGCCATCACAAAGGCGGGAGTCCACAATGAGCAGTTCTTC | CAITKAGVHNEQFF
TRBJ2-2 | TRBD1 | TRBV2 | few | TGTGCCAGCACTGACAGGGGGATCGGGGAGCTGTTTTTT | CASTDRGIGELFF
TRBJ2-7 | . | TRBV19 | . | TGTGCCAGTAGTTGGGCAACCCTTGGATCTGACGAGCAGTACTTC | CASSWATLGSDEQYF
TRBJ1-1 | . | TRBV9 | medium-sized | TGTGCCAGCAGCGTACACCCCGGTTCTAGGACACTCACTGAAGCTTTCTTT | CASSVHPGSRTLTEAFF
TRBJ2-1 | . | TRBV10-3 | . | TGTGCCACCAGTCCCAGCGGAGGCTACAATGAGCAGTTCTTC | CATSPSGGYNEQFF
TRBJ2-7 | . | TRBV5-4 | few | TGTGCCAGCAGCTTAGATGGTGAGCACGAGCAGTACTTC | CASSLDGEHEQYF
TRBJ2-5 | TRBD2 | TRBV5-1 | . | TGCGCCAGCAGCCCGACTAGCGGGAGTCAAGAGACCCAGTACTTC | CASSPTSGSQETQYF
TRBJ2-1 | TRBD2 | TRBV11-1 | large | TGTGCCAGCAGCTTATGGTCTAGCGGGGGGAGTGAGCAGTTCTTC | CASSLWSSGGSEQFF
TRBJ2-3 | TRBD2 | TRBV27 | . | TGTGCCAGCTGTTCCCACGCCGCGGGGGAGGCAGATACGCAGTATTTT | CASCSHAAGEADTQYF
TRBJ2-1 | . | TRBV19 | large | TGTGCCAGTAGTATCGCCAGGGGCCACAATGAGCAGTTCTTC | CASSIARGHNEQFF
TRBJ2-4 | . | TRBV7-2 | medium-sized | TGTGCCAGCAGCTTAGTGGAGGTAGCCAAAAACATTCAGTACTTC | CASSLVEVAKNIQYF
TRBJ2-7 | TRBD1 | TRBV6-6 | medium-sized | TGTGCCAGCATAGGACAGGTTGATGACGAGCAGTACTTC | CASIGQVDDEQYF
TRBJ2-7 | . | TRBV7-2 | medium-sized | TGTGCCAGCAGCCCTCAAGGAGCCTACGAGCAGTACTTC | CASSPQGAYEQYF
TRBJ2-3 | . | TRBV28 | . | TGTGCCAGCAGTTTCCGGGACACCTACACAGATACGCAGTATTTT | CASSFRDTYTDTQYF
TRBJ2-1 | TRBD2 | TRBV10-3 | . | TGTGCCAGCAGTCAAGCGGGAGAGTTAACTGAGCAGTTCTTC | CASSQAGELTEQFF
TRBJ2-7 | . | TRBV4-1 | few | TGCGCCAGCAGCCAAGTCTGGTCTATCCTGTACGAGCAGTACTTC | CASSQVWSILYEQYF
TRBJ2-7 | . | TRBV6-1 | . | TGTGCCAGCGAAACAGATTGGGGAGGCGAGCAGTACTTC | CASETDWGGEQYF
TRBJ2-3 | TRBD2 | TRBV10-3 | medium-sized | TGTGCCACTGGGACTAGCGGGAGCACAGATACGCAGTATTTT | CATGTSGSTDTQYF
TRBJ2-1 | . | TRBV21-1 | large | TGTGCCAGCAGCTTCTGGACTAGCGGGAGCCCGATGTCCTACAATGAGCAGTTCTTC | CASSFWTSGSPMSYNEQFF
TRBJ1-1 | TRBD1 | TRBV10-3 | hyperexpanded | TGTGCCATCAGCTCAGGACAGGGGGCTTACACTGAAGCTTTCTTT | CAISSGQGAYTEAFF
TRBJ2-5 | . | TRBV2 | medium-sized | TGTGCCAGCGCGAGGGAGCGTGAGACCCAGTACTTC | CASARERETQYF
TRBJ2-1 | TRBD2 | TRBV7-3 | few | TGTGCCAGCAGGTCCCGGACTAGTTGGCAGTTCTTC | CASRSRTSWQFF
TRBJ2-7 | TRBD1 | TRBV6-1 | . | TGTGCCAGCAGTTATCTAGGGACAGGGGTCGAGCAGTACTTC | CASSYLGTGVEQYF
TRBJ1-4 | . | TRBV5-6 | medium-sized | TGTGCCAGCAGCTTGTTCGATAAATACAGGCCTAATGAAAAACTGTTTTTT | CASSLFDKYRPNEKLFF
TRBJ2-7 | TRBD1 | TRBV27 | large | TGTGCCAGCAGTTCCTCCAGGGACAGGGCCTACGAGCAGTACTTC | CASSSSRDRAYEQYF
TRBJ2-5 | TRBD1 | TRBV10-3 | few | TGTGCCATCAGTGAGTACTATTTGGGACAGGCAGGTCGGACGACCCAGTACTTC | CAISEYYLGQAGRTTQYF